Presented here are 18 T cell receptor beta chains from one specimen sequenced in a study of T cells in Graves' hyperthyroidism and ophthalmopathy. TCR beta CDR3 regions were amplified from RNA. HTBI primers were the set used in a first-round RT-PCR of the TCR CDR3. One entry per CDR3 protein, called by TCRdb with MiXCR from the multiplex PCR reads. The sample carries approximately 370,000 distinct CDR3 sequences, about 15% recorded once. The material sequenced was blood. These receptors came from a woman in her twenties or thirties with Graves' hyperthyroidism.

At least ten counts were recorded for this clonotype. The junction differs from germline at one of its ends, possibly a read error. The rearrangement links TRBV28 to TRBJ2-7; 14 bases are shared with TRBD2. The CDR3 runs 12 residues. Germline V lookup: CDR1 MDHEN, CDR2 SYDVKM. The CDR3 region is CASSRLAGGQDF. CDR3 DNA: TGTGCCAGCAGCAGACTAGCGGGAGGGCAGGACTTC. The whole variable domain, filled in from reference TRBV28 and TRBJ2-7, reads DVKVTQSSRYLVKRTGEKVFLECVQDMDHENMFWYRQDPGLGLRLIYFSYDVKMKEKGDIPEGYSVSREKKERFSLILESASTNQTSMYLCASSRLAGGQDFGPGTRLTVT.

In its sample, this clonotype was seen a few times. CDR3 protein: CATGAAGAGETQYF. The DNA for the CDR3 is TGTGCCACGGGGGCAGCGGGAGCCGGCGAGACCCAGTACTTC. The V gene is TRBV24-1, the J gene TRBJ2-5; TRBD2 aligns across 8 bases. The CDR3 length is 14 residues. Per germline, CDR1 KGHDR and CDR2 SFDVKD. With 10 bases clipped from V and 5 bases from J, the junction kept 11 bases outside the gene matches.

This clonotype was observed at least ten times. V gene TRBV7-9 combines with J gene TRBJ1-1; tentatively, D is TRBD1 (5 bases). V dropped 6 bases and J dropped 2 bases, with 16 bases sitting between them. This CDR3 comprises 15 residues. The germline V gene encodes CDR1 SEHNR and CDR2 FQNEAQ (reference sequence). The CDR3 nucleotides are TGTGCCAGCAGGCCCCGGGGCACAGACAACACTGAAGCTTTCTTT. Amino acids: CASRPRGTDNTEAFF. The full variable domain, rest sourced from reference TRBV7-9 and TRBJ1-1, is DTGVSQNPRHKITKRGQNVTFRCDPISEHNRLYWYRQTLGQGPEFLTYFQNEAQLEKSRLLSDRFSAERPKGSFSTLEIQRTEQGDSAMYLCASRPRGTDNTEAFFGQGTRLTVV.

This clonotype was counted at least ten times. This chain links TRBV10-2 with TRBJ2-7; D gene ambiguous. V was pared by 6 bases and J by 2 bases, with 8 bases between. This CDR3 region has 12 residues. Germline lookup yields CDR1 WSHSY and CDR2 SAAADI. The CDR3 nucleotides read TGCGCCAGCAGATCCGACGCCTACGAGCAGTACTTC. It encodes CASRSDAYEQYF.

This sequence joins TRBV20-1 and TRBJ1-1; D possibly corresponds to TRBD1 (5 bases). From germline, CDR1 is DFQATT and CDR2 SNEGSKA (reference sequence). CDR3 size: 14 residues. Trimming shortened V by 5 bases and J by 3 bases, and 16 bases separated the two germline ends. The DNA for the CDR3 is TGCAGTGCTGACCACGGGGGGGGGTACACTGAAGCTTTCTTT. This encodes CSADHGGGYTEAFF.

J is TRBJ1-2 and V is TRBV20-1; the D gene is possibly TRBD1 (6 bases). The germline V gene encodes CDR1 DFQATT and CDR2 SNEGSKA (reference sequence). CDR3 length: 15 residues. V gave up 5 bases and J gave up 1 base, with 17 bases separating them. DNA for the CDR3: TGCAGTGCTTTACAGGGCGCCGGGGGTAACTATGGCTACACCTTC. Translating gives CSALQGAGGNYGYTF.

This clonotype was detected ten times or more. The chain recombines TRBV28 with TRBJ2-1; D gene ambiguous. Germline V gene lookup returns CDR1 MDHEN and CDR2 SYDVKM. The CDR3 is 15 amino acids. Deletions cut 4 bases from V and 1 base from J, with 11 bases between. The CDR3 spells CASSWGSGSYNEQFF. The CDR3 DNA is TGTGCCAGCAGTTGGGGTTCGGGTTCCTACAATGAGCAGTTCTTC. The complete variable domain, with remaining parts taken from reference TRBV28 and TRBJ2-1, reads DVKVTQSSRYLVKRTGEKVFLECVQDMDHENMFWYRQDPGLGLRLIYFSYDVKMKEKGDIPEGYSVSREKKERFSLILESASTNQTSMYLCASSWGSGSYNEQFFGPGTRLTVL.

The chain links TRBV7-4 to TRBJ2-7; the match to TRBD2 covers 7 bases. After removal of 4 bases from V and 6 bases from J, the junction contained 12 bases not matched to a gene. Germline CDR1 SGHVT, CDR2 SQSDAQ. The CDR3 is made up of 15 amino acids. The CDR3: CASSSWTSGAAEQYF. In DNA form, the CDR3 reads TGTGCCAGCAGCTCTTGGACTAGTGGCGCGGCCGAGCAGTACTTC.

The sample holds many counts of this clonotype. The chain uses TRBV7-9 and TRBJ2-5, with 7 bases matching TRBD1. Per germline, CDR1 SEHNR and CDR2 FQNEAQ (reference sequence). The CDR3 covers 15 residues. Trimming at V came to 1 base and at J to 1 base, leaving 3 bases not matched to a gene. The CDR3 sequence is CASSLGDRAQETQYF. The CDR3 DNA is TGTGCCAGCAGCTTAGGCGACAGGGCCCAAGAGACCCAGTACTTC.

The rearrangement joins TRBV5-1 to TRBJ1-1; D remains ambiguous. Germline V lookup: CDR1 SGHRS, CDR2 YFSETQ. This CDR3 is 16 amino acids long. Trimming stripped 0 bases from V and 0 bases from J, with 12 bases between. In DNA form, the CDR3 reads TGCGCCAGCAGCTTGGGTGCGGTGCTAGTGAACACTGAAGCTTTCTTT. Encoded protein: CASSLGAVLVNTEAFF.

This clonotype was detected many times. The chain carries TRBV3-1 and TRBJ2-3, with D perhaps matching TRBD2 (6 bases). The CDR3 covers 13 residues. Germline lookup yields CDR1 LGHDT and CDR2 YNNKEL (reference sequence). Trimming shortened V by 6 bases and J by 4 bases, and 11 bases separated the two germline ends. CDR3 nucleotides: TGTGCCAGCAGAGTTCGCGGGGCAGATACGCAGTATTTT. Its translation: CASRVRGADTQYF.

The sample holds many counts of this clonotype. This rearrangement joins TRBV7-2 to TRBJ1-2; D is unclear. Trimming removed 3 bases at V and 0 bases at J, with 5 bases between. The CDR3 has 13 amino acids. Germline CDR1 SGHTA, CDR2 FQGNSA. CDR3 in amino acids: CASSFGANYGYTF. The CDR3 DNA is TGTGCCAGCAGCTTCGGGGCTAACTATGGCTACACCTTC.

This chain links TRBV9 with TRBJ2-2; D perhaps matches TRBD2 (6 bases). Trimming removed 3 bases from V and 5 bases from J, with 14 bases in between. The CDR3 totals 15 residues. Germline CDR1 is SGDLS and CDR2 is YYNGEE. This CDR3 is CASSGLGSRTGELFF. CDR3 in DNA: TGTGCCAGCAGCGGTCTCGGGAGCAGGACCGGGGAGCTGTTTTTT.

This clonotype was seen at least ten times. This rearrangement joins TRBV12-3 or TRBV12-4 to TRBJ1-2; weak D call: TRBD1 (5 bases). The V and J ends lost 4 bases and 3 bases respectively, with 12 bases between them. The CDR3 loop spans 14 amino acids. CDR3 DNA: TGTGCCAGCAGTTCCCGACAGAGTGACTATGGCTACACCTTC. This codes for CASSSRQSDYGYTF.

This clonotype was picked up a small number of times. The chain couples TRBV5-4 to TRBJ2-7; D perhaps matches TRBD2 (5 bases). The CDR3 is 14 amino acids. Trimming took off 0 bases at V and 2 bases at J, with 9 bases between the two ends. The germline gives CDR1 SGHNT, CDR2 YYREEE (reference sequence). The CDR3 sequence is CASSLERSTYEQYF. In DNA, the CDR3 is TGTGCCAGCAGCTTGGAGCGGAGCACCTACGAGCAGTACTTC.

This clonotype has just a few counts. The V and J genes are TRBV28 and TRBJ1-5; unclear D gene. CDR1 and CDR2 (germline): MDHEN, SYDVKM. The CDR3 runs to 13 residues. Deletions cut 8 bases from V and 1 base from J, with 9 bases between. In DNA, the CDR3 is TGTGCCAGCCGGCCCAGCAGCAATCAGCCCCAGCATTTT. It yields the protein CASRPSSNQPQHF.

This clonotype appeared a single time. This may be a read error, as it is one base from a much larger clone. The rearrangement joins TRBV24-1 to TRBJ2-3, with unresolved D. This CDR3 has 12 amino acids. V lost 5 bases and J 4 bases, leaving 6 bases between the germline ends. CDR1 and CDR2 from the germline V gene are KGHDR and SFDVKD. For the CDR3, the DNA is TGTGCCACCAGTGGTTGGGCAGATACGCAGTATTTT. Translation: CATSGWADTQYF.

This chain connects TRBV19 to TRBJ1-5; D unclear. The CDR3 is 16 amino acids. The germline CDR1 and CDR2 sequences are LNHDA and SQIVND (reference sequence). V shed 2 bases and J shed 2 bases, with 13 bases lying between them. The CDR3 reads CASSIRSGKGNQPQHF. The CDR3 coding sequence is TGTGCCAGTAGTATAAGGTCCGGGAAAGGCAATCAGCCCCAGCATTTT.